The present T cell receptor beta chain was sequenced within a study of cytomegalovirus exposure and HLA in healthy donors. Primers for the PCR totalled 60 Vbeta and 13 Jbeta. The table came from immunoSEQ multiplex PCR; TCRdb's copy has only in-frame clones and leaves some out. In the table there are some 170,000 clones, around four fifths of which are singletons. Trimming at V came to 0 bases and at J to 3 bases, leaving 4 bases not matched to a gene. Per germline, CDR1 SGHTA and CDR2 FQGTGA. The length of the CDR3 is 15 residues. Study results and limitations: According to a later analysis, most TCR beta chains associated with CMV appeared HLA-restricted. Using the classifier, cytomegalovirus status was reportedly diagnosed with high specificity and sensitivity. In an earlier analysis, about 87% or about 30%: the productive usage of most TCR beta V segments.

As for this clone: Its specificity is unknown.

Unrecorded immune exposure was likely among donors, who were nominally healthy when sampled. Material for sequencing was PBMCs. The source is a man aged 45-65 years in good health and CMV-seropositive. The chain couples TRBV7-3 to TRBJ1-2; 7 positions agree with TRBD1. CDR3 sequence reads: CASSLTMGTDYGYTF. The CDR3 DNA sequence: TGTGCCAGCAGCTTAACGATGGGGACAGACTATGGCTACACCTTC. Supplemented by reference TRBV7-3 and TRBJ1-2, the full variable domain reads GAGVSQTPSNKVTEKGKYVELRCDPISGHTALYWYRQSLGQGPEFLIYFQGTGAADDSGLPNDRFFAVRPEGSVSTLKIQRTERGDSAVYLCASSLTMGTDYGYTFGSGTRLTVV.